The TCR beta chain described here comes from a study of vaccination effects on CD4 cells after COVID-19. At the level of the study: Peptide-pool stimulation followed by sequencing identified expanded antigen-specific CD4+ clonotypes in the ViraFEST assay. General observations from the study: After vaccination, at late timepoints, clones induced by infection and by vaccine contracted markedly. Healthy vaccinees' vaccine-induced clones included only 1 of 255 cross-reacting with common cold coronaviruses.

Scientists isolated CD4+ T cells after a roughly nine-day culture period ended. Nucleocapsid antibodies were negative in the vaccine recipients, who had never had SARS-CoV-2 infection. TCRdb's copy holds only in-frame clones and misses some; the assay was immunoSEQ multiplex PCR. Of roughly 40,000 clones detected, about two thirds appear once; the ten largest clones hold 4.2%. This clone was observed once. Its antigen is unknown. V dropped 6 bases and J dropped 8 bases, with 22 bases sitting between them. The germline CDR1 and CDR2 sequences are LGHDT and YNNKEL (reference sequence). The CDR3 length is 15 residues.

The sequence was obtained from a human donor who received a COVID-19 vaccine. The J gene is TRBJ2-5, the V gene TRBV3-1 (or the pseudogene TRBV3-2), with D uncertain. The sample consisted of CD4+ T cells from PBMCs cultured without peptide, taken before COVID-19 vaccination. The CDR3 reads CASSLQRVGLGTQYF. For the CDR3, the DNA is TGTGCCAGCAGTCTGCAAAGGGTCGGTCTGGGTACCCAGTACTTC.